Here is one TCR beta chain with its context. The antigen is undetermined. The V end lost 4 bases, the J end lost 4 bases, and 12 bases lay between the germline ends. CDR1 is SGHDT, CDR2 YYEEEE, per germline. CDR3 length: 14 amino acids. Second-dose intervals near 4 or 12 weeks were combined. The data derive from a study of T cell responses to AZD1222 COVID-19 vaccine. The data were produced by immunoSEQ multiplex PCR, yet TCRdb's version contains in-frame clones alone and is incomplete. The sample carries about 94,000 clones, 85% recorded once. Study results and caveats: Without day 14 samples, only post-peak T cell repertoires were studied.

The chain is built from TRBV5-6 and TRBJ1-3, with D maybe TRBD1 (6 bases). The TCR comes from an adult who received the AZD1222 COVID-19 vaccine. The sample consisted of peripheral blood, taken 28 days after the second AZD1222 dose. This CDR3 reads CASSPRDIGNTIYF. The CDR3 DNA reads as TGTGCCAGCAGCCCGCGGGACATCGGAAACACCATATATTTT.